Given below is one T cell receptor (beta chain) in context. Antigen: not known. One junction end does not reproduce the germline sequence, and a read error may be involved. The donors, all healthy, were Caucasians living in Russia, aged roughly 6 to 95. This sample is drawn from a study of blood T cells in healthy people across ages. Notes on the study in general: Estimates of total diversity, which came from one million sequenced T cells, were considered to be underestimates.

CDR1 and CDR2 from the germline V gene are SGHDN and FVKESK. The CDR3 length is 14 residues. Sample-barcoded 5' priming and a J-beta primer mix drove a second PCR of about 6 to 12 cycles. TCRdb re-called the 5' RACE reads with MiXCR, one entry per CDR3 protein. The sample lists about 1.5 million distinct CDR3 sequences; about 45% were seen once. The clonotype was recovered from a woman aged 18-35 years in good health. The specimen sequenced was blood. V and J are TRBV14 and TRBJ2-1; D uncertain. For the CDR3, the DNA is TGTGCCAGCAGCCAAGCTTCTTCCTACAATGAGCGGTTCTTC. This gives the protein CASSQASSYNERFF.